This T cell receptor beta chain was captured by sequencing in a study of early T cells in non-severe SARS-CoV-2 infection. Study details: Unpaired chains resulted from sequencing bulk RNA of unsorted whole blood. General study points: Matching against VDJdb likely underestimated virus-specific expansions, favoring anti-spike CD8.

Per germline, CDR1 SGHRS and CDR2 YFSETQ. This CDR3 has 14 residues. V lost 0 bases and J lost 2, with 6 bases in between. Tagging with unique molecular identifiers was applied to individual cDNA molecules. TCRdb independently ran MiXCR on the 5' RACE reads; one entry per CDR3 protein. The repertoire holds 70,000 to 75,000 distinct CDR3 sequences, 9% to 15% seen once, with roughly 3.8% in the top ten. This clonotype was picked up a small number of times. The antigen remains undetermined. Sequencing used whole blood. The chain recombines TRBV5-1 with TRBJ1-5; D is uncertain. The clonotype comes from an adult who was a healthcare worker with PCR-confirmed SARS-CoV-2 infection or an uninfected control (not recorded which). CDR3 in DNA: TGCGCCAGCAGCTTGGATTCGCGCAATCAGCCCCAGCATTTT. Protein: CASSLDSRNQPQHF. Drawing the rest from reference TRBV5-1 and TRBJ1-5, the complete variable domain is KAGVTQTPRYLIKTRGQQVTLSCSPISGHRSVSWYQQTPGQGLQFLFEYFSETQRNKGNFPGRFSGRQFSNSRSEMNVSTLELGDSALYLCASSLDSRNQPQHFGDGTRLSIL.